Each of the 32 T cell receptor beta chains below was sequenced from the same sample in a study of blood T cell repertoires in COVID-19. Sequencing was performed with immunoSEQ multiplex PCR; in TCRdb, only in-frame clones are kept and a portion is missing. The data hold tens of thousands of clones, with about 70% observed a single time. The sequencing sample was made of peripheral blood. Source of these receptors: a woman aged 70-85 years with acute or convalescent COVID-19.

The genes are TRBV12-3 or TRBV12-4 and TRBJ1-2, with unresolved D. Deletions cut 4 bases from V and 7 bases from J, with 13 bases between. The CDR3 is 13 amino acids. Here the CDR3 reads CASSSHHSSGYTF. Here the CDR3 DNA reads TGTGCCAGCAGTTCCCACCACAGTTCTGGCTACACCTTC.

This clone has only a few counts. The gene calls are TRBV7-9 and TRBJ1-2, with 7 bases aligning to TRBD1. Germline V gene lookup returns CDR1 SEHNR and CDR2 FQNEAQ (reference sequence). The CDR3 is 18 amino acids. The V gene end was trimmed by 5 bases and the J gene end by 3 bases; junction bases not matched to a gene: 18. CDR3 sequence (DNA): TGTGCCAGCAGCCCGGGGGGGGACAGCCGCTCTAGGGACTATGGCTACACCTTC. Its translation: CASSPGGDSRSRDYGYTF.

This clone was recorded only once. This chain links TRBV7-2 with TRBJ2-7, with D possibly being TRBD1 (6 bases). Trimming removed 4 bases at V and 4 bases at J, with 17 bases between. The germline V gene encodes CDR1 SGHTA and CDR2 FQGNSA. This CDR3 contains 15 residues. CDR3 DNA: TGTGCCAGCAGCTCGGGACAATCACCCTTTTACGAGCAGTACTTC. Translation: CASSSGQSPFYEQYF.

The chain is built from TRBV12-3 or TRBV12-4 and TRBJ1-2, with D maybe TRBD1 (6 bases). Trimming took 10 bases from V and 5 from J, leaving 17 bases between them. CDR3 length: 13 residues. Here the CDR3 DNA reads TGTGCCACCGAGAGCACAGGGAAGTATGGCTACACCTTC. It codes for CATESTGKYGYTF.

The CDR3 sequence is CASSLHLAGGRTSTDTQYF. The CDR3 nucleotides are TGTGCCAGCAGCCTTCATCTAGCGGGAGGGAGAACTAGCACAGATACGCAGTATTTT. This chain links TRBV28 with TRBJ2-3; 12 nucleotides line up with TRBD2. CDR1 and CDR2 from the germline V gene are MDHEN and SYDVKM. The junction had 13 bases not matched to a gene; V was cut back by 6 bases and J by 0 bases. The CDR3 is made up of 19 amino acids.

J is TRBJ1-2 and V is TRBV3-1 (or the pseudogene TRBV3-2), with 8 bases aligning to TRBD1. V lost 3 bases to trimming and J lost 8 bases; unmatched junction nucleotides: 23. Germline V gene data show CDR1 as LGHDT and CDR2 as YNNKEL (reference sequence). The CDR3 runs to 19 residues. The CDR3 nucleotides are TGTGCCAGCAGCCACGACAGGGGTATATTACAAAAGACGGGTCCGGGCTACACCTTC. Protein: CASSHDRGILQKTGPGYTF.

CDR3 nucleotides: TGTGCCAGCAGTGAGAGGTTAGAGTTTGAAGCTTTCTTT. Translation gives CASSERLEFEAFF. The chain is built from TRBV2 and TRBJ1-1; D unresolved. The germline V gene has CDR1 SNHLY and CDR2 FYNNEI. V dropped 3 bases and J dropped 7 bases, with 12 bases sitting between them. The CDR3 consists of 13 residues.

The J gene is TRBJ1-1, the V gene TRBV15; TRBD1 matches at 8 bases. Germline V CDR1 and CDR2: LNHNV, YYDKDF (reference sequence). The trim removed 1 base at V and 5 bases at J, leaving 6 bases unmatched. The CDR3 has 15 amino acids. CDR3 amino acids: CATSRGGQGETEAFF. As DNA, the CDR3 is TGTGCCACCAGCAGAGGTGGACAGGGAGAGACTGAAGCTTTCTTT.

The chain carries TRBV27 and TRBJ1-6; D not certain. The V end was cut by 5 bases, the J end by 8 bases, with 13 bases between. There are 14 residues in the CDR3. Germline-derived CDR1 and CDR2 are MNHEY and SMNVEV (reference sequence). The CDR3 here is CASSTRWSDSPLHF. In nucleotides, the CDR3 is TGTGCCAGCAGTACCCGTTGGTCGGATTCACCCCTCCACTTT.

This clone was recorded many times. CDR3 DNA: TGTGCCAGCAGTCGAGCGGGGAACACCGGGGAGCTGTTTTTT. This gives the protein CASSRAGNTGELFF. This sequence joins TRBV6-2 or TRBV6-3 and TRBJ2-2, with D tentatively TRBD2 (6 bases). The CDR3 sequence is 14 residues long. Trimming removed 5 bases at V and 1 base at J, with 8 bases between. The germline V gene has CDR1 MNHEY and CDR2 SVGEGT.

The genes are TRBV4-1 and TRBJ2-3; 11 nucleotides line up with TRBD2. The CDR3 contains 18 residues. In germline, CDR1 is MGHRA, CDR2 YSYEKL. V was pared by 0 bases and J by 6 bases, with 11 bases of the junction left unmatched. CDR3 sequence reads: CASSQDWASGGNWDTQYF. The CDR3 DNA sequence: TGCGCCAGCAGCCAAGATTGGGCTAGCGGGGGGAATTGGGATACGCAGTATTTT.

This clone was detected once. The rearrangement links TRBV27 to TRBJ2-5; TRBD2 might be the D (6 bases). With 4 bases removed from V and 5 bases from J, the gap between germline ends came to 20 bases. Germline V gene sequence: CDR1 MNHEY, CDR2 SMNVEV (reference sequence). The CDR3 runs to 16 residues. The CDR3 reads CASSSPRGLSRETQYF. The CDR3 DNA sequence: TGTGCCAGCAGTTCCCCCCGGGGACTGTCGAGGGAGACCCAGTACTTC.

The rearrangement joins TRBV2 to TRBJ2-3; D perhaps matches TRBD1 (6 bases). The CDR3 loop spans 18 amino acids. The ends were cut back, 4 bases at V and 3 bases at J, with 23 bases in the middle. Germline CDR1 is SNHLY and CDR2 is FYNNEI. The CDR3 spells CASSALNIGQLVTDTQYF. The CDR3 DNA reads TGTGCCAGCAGTGCCCTAAATATCGGACAGCTTGTAACAGATACGCAGTATTTT.

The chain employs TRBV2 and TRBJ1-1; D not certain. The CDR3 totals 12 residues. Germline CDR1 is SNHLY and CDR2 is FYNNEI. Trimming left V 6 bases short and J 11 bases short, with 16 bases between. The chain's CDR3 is CASSGDTSWAFF. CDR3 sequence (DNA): TGTGCCAGCAGCGGTGACACTTCTTGGGCTTTCTTT. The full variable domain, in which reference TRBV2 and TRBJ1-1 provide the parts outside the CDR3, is EPEVTQTPSHQVTQMGQEVILRCVPISNHLYFYWYRQILGQKVEFLVSFYNNEISEKSEIFDDQFSVERPDGSNFTLKIRSTKLEDSAMYFCASSGDTSWAFFGQGTRLTVV.

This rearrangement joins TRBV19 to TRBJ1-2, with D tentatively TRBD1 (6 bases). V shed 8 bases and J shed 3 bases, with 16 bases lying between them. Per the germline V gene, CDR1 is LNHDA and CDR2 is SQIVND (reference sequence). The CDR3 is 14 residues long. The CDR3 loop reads CASQQGPGYYGYTF. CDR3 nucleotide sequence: TGTGCCAGTCAACAGGGCCCGGGGTACTATGGCTACACCTTC.

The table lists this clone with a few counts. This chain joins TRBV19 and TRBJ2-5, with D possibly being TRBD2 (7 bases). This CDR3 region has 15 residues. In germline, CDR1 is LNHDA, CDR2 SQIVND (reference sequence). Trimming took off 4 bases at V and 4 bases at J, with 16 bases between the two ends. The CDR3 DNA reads TGTGCCAGTAGTACGGGGGGCGGATTGCGAGAGACCCAGTACTTC. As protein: CASSTGGGLRETQYF.

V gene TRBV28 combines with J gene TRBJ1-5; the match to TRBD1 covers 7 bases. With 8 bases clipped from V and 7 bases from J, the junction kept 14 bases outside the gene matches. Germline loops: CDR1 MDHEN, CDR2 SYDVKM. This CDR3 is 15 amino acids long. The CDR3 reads CASGTGTVLLQPQHF. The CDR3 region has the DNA TGTGCCAGCGGAACCGGGACAGTCCTTTTGCAGCCCCAGCATTTT.

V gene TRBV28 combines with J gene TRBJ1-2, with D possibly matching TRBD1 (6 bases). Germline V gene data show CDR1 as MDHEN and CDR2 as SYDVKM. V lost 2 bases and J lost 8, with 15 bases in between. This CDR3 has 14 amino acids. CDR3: CASSLQGRSRGYTF. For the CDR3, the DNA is TGTGCCAGCAGTTTACAGGGGCGGTCCAGGGGCTACACCTTC.

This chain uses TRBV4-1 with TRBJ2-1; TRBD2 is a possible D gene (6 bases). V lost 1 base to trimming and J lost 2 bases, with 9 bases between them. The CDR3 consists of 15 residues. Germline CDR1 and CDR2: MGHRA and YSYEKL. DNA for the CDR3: TGCGCCAGCAGCCAAGGTGGGGAGGCCTACAATGAGCAGTTCTTC. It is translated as CASSQGGEAYNEQFF.

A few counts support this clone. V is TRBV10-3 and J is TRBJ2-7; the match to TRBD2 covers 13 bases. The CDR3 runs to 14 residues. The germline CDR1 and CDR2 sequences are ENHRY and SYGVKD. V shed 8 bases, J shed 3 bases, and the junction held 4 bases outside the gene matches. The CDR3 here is CAIGRTSGSYEQYF. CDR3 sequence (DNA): TGTGCCATCGGGAGGACTAGCGGGAGCTACGAGCAGTACTTC.

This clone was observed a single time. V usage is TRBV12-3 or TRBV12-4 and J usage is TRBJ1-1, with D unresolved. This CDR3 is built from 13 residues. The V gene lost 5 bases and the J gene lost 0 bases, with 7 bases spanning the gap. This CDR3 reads CASSPRMNTEAFF. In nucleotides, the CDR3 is TGTGCCAGCAGTCCCCGTATGAACACTGAAGCTTTCTTT.

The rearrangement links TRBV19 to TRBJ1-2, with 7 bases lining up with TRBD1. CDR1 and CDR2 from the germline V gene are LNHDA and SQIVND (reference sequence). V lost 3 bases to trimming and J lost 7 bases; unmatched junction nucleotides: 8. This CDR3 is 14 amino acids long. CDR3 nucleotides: TGTGCCAGTAGTATCGGACAGGTGGCGCGTGGCTACACCTTC. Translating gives CASSIGQVARGYTF.

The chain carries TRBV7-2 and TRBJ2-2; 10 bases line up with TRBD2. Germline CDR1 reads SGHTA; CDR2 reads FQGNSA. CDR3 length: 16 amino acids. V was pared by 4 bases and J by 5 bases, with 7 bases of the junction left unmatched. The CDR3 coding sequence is TGTGCCAGCAGCTCCCTAGCGGGAGTAAGGACCGGGGAGCTGTTTTTT. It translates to CASSSLAGVRTGELFF. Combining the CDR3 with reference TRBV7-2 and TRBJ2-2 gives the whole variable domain GAGVSQSPSNKVTEKGKDVELRCDPISGHTALYWYRQSLGQGLEFLIYFQGNSAPDKSGLPSDRFSAERTGGSVSTLTIQRTQQEDSAVYLCASSSLAGVRTGELFFGEGSRLTVL.

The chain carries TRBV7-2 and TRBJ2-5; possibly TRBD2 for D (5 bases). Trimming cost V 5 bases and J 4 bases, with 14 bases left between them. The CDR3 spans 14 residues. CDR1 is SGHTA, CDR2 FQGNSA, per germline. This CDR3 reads CASSIQLGRETQYF. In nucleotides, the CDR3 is TGTGCCAGCAGCATCCAGCTAGGGAGAGAGACCCAGTACTTC.

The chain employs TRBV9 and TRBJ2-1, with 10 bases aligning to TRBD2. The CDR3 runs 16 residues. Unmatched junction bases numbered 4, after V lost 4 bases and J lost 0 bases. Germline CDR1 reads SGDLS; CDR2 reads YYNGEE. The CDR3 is CASSSRTSGSYNEQFF. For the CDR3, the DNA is TGTGCCAGCAGCTCCCGGACTAGCGGCTCCTACAATGAGCAGTTCTTC.

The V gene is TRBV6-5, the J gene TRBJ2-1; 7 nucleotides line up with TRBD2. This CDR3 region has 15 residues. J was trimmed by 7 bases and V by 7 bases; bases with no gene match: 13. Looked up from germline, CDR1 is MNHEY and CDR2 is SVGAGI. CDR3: CASTRFGGSSNEQFF. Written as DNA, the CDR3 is TGTGCCAGCACTCGATTCGGGGGGAGCTCGAATGAGCAGTTCTTC.

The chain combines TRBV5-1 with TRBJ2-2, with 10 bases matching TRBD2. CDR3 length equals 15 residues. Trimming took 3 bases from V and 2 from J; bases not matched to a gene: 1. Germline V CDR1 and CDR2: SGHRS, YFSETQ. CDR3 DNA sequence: TGCGCCAGCAGCTGGACTAGCGGAAACACCGGGGAGCTGTTTTTT. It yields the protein CASSWTSGNTGELFF.

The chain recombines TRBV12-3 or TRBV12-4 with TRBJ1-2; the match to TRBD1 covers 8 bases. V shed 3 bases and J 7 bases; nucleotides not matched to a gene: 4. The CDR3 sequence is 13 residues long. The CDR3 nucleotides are TGTGCCAGCAGTTTGGGGACAGGCCCTGGCTACACCTTC. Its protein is CASSLGTGPGYTF.

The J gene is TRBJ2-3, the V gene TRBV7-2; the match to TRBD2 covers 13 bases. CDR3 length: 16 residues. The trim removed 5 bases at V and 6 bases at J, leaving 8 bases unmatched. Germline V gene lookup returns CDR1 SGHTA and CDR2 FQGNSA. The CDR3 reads CASSPGLAGAKDTQYF. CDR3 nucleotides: TGTGCCAGCAGCCCCGGACTAGCGGGAGCAAAGGATACGCAGTATTTT.

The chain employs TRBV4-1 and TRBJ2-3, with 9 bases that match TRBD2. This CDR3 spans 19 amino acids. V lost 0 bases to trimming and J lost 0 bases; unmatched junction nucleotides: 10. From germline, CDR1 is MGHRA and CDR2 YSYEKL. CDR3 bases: TGCGCCAGCAGCCAAGAAGAGGCGGGAGGGTTCTCTAGCACAGATACGCAGTATTTT. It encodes CASSQEEAGGFSSTDTQYF.

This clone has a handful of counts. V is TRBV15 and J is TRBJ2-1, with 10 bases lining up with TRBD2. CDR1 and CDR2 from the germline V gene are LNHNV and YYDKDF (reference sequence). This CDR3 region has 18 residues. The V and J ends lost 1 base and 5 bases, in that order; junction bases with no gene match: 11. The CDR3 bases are TGTGCCACCAGCAGAGGCCTTACTAGCGGGGTTAGGAACAATGAGCAGTTCTTC. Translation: CATSRGLTSGVRNNEQFF.

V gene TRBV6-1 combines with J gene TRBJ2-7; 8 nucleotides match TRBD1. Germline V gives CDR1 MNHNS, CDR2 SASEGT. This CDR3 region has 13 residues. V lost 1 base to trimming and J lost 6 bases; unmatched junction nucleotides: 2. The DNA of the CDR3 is TGTGCCAGCAGTGAAGGCAGGGGGCTCGAGCAGTACTTC. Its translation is CASSEGRGLEQYF.